This T cell receptor (beta chain) was captured in a study of OX40 agonist ivuxolimab in advanced cancers. About this clone itself: Sequence at one end of the junction differs from germline and may be a read error.

The germline V gene has CDR1 MNHEY and CDR2 SVGAGI. The CDR3 has 14 residues. Sequenced by immunoSEQ multiplex PCR; TCRdb stores in-frame clones only, minus some. The top ten clones hold approximately 1.3% of a sample with 90,000 to 120,000 clones, roughly 90% of them seen once. The sequencing used CD4+ or CD8+ T cells sorted from blood, collected in a trial of the OX40 agonist ivuxolimab. This receptor was taken from an adult with an advanced solid tumor such as melanoma, head and neck, liver or kidney cancer. The chain employs TRBV6-5 and TRBJ2-7; the D gene is possibly TRBD1 (6 bases). For the CDR3, the DNA is TGTGCCAGCAGATCCTCAGACAGGATCTACGAGCGGTACTTC. Translated: CASRSSDRIYERYF.